This T cell receptor beta chain was recovered during a study of human T cells and chemical hapten exposure. This clonotype has at least ten counts. Its antigen is not identified. Study results and limitations: Sensitizing with DPC caused no change in TCRs above 1 in 1000 frequency.

TCRdb re-analysed the 5' RACE reads in MiXCR, keeping a single row per CDR3 protein. Counted here are approximately 150,000 distinct CDR3 sequences, approximately 4% occurring once; the ten biggest clones make up approximately 1.3%. This CDR3 spans 15 amino acids. In germline, CDR1 is KGHSH, CDR2 LQKENI. V was pared by 3 bases and J by 2 bases, with 12 bases between. Extraction yielded total RNA from whole blood (unfractionated). The chain combines TRBV18 with TRBJ2-3; no clear D. The receptor was derived from a female donor in good health. CDR3 protein: CASSPGIFTTDTQYF. The CDR3 region has the DNA TGTGCCAGCTCACCTGGCATCTTCACCACAGATACGCAGTATTTT.